This TCR beta chain was obtained from a study of blood T cell repertoires in COVID-19. Measured with immunoSEQ multiplex PCR; TCRdb has only the in-frame clones, and not every one. The sample holds about 24,000 clones, around 81% seen once. V lost 0 bases to trimming and J lost 3 bases; unmatched junction nucleotides: 6. Germline-derived CDR1 and CDR2 are SGHRS and YFSETQ. There are 17 residues in the CDR3. The TCR originated in a man in his 70s with acute or convalescent COVID-19. The J gene is TRBJ2-3, the V gene TRBV5-1, with TRBD2 identical over 11 bases. The specimen was peripheral blood. CDR3 coding DNA: TGCGCCAGCAGCTTGGAGTCTAGCGGGGGGTTAACAGATACGCAGTATTTT. Its translation: CASSLESSGGLTDTQYF. Variable domain in full (rest from reference TRBV5-1 and TRBJ2-3): KAGVTQTPRYLIKTRGQQVTLSCSPISGHRSVSWYQQTPGQGLQFLFEYFSETQRNKGNFPGRFSGRQFSNSRSEMNVSTLELGDSALYLCASSLESSGGLTDTQYFGPGTRLTVL.